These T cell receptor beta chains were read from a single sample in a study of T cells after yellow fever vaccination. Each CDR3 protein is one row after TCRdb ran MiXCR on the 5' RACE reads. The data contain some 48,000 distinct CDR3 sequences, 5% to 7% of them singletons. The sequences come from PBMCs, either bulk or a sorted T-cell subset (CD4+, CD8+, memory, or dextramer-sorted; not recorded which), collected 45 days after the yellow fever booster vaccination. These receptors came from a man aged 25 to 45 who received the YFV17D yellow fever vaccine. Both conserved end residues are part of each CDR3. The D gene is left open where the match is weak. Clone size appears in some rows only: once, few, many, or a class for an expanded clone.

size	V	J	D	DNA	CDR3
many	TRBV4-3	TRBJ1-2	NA	TGCGCCAGCAGCCAAGATCACGGCGTCCGGGGATATGGCTACACCTTC	CASSQDHGVRGYGYTF
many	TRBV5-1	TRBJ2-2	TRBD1	TGCGCCAGCACCGGGACAGGGGGCGCTTCGAACACCGGGGAGCTGTTTTTT	CASTGTGGASNTGELFF
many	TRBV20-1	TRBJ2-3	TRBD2	TGCAGTGCTAGAGGGGGAGACGTGGCGGGAGGTACAGATACGCAGTATTTT	CSARGGDVAGGTDTQYF
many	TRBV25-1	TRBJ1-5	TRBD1	TGTGCCAGCAGGGAGACAGGGCTAAATCAGCCCCAGCATTTT	CASRETGLNQPQHF
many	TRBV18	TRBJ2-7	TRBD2	TGTGCCAGCTCACCACCTCTGGGACTAGCGGGTACGGAGCAGTACTTC	CASSPPLGLAGTEQYF
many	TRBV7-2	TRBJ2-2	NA	TGTGCCAGCAGCCCCACCCACGGGGAGCTGTTTTTT	CASSPTHGELFF
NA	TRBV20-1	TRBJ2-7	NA	TGCAGTGCTAGAGATTGGACTACTCGCGAGCAGTACTTC	CSARDWTTREQYF
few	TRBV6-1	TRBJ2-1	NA	TGTGCCAGCAGTGTTTTTCAAGGGACCTACAATGAGCAGTTCTTC	CASSVFQGTYNEQFF
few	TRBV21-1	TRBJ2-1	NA	TGTGCCAGCAGCATATCCTGGATTAATGAGCAGTTCTTC	CASSISWINEQFF
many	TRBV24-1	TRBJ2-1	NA	TGTGCCACCAGTGATTTGGGACTTTTGAATGAGCAGTTCTTC	CATSDLGLLNEQFF
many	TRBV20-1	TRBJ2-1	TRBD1	TGCAGTTCGCAGGGGGACAGGGGCAGAACAGAGCAGTTCTTC	CSSQGDRGRTEQFF
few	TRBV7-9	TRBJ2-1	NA	TGTGCCAGCAGCTTAGTAGTCCTACAGGCGAGTGAGCAGTTCTTC	CASSLVVLQASEQFF
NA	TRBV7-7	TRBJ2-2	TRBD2	TGTGCCAGCAGCTTAACGGGGGGGCCCGGGGAGCTGTTTTTT	CASSLTGGPGELFF
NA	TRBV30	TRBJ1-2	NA	TGTGCCTGGAGTGGAGGGCCGCTCTATGGCTACACCTTC	CAWSGGPLYGYTF
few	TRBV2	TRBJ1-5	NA	TGTGCCAGCAGGAGGGACGGCCCCCATCAGCCCCAGCATTTT	CASRRDGPHQPQHF
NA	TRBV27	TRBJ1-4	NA	TGTGCCAGCAGTTTCGCAGGGTGGAATGAAAAACTGTTTTTT	CASSFAGWNEKLFF
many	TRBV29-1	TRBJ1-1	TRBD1	TGCAGCGTTGCCTCGGACAGGGGGTGGAACACTGAAGCTTTCTTT	CSVASDRGWNTEAFF
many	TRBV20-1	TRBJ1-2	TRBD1	TGCAGTGCTATACCCACAGGGGACGATTGGGATGGCTACACCTTC	CSAIPTGDDWDGYTF
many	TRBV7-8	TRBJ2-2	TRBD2	TGTGCCAGCAGACTCGGACTAGCGGGAGGGCCGAGGGAGCTGTTTTTT	CASRLGLAGGPRELFF
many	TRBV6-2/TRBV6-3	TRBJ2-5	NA	TGTGCCAGCAGTTATGGCCCTGAGACCCAGTACTTC	CASSYGPETQYF
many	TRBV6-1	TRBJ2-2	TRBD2	TGTGCCAGCAGCACTAGCGTTAGCTGGACCGGGGAGCTGTTTTTT	CASSTSVSWTGELFF
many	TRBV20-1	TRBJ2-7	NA	TGCAGTGCTTATAACGGGATTTCCTACGAGCAGTACTTC	CSAYNGISYEQYF
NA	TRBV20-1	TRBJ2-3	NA	TGCAGTGCTAGGTTAGGGTCAGATACGCAGTATTTT	CSARLGSDTQYF
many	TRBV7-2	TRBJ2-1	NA	TGTGCCAGCAGCTTTTTGACTTCCAATGAGCAGTTCTTC	CASSFLTSNEQFF
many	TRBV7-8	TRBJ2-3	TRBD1	TGTGCCAGCAGCCAACGACAGGGGGCTGGCTCGGATACGCAGTATTTT	CASSQRQGAGSDTQYF
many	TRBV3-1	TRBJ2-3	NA	TGTGCCAGCAGCCGGGGCGACAGCACAGATACGCAGTATTTT	CASSRGDSTDTQYF
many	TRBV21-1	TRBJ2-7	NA	TGTGCCAGCAGCAAAGGACTAGCGGCCTTGGAGCAGTACTTC	CASSKGLAALEQYF
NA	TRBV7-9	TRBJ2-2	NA	TGTGCCAGCCCCCCGTGGGGAGCGAACACCGGGGAGCTGTTTTTT	CASPPWGANTGELFF
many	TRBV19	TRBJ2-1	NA	TGTGGGAGTTTCTCCTACAATGAGCAGTTCTTC	CGSFSYNEQFF
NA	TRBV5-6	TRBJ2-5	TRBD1	TGTGCCAGCAGCTTGGTCAGGGGGCGCGGGGAGACCCAGTACTTC	CASSLVRGRGETQYF
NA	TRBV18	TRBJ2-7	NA	TGTGCCAGCTCAGTATCCGGGCAGGGTTCCTACGAGCAGTACTTC	CASSVSGQGSYEQYF
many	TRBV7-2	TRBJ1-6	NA	TGTGCCAGCAGCTTCGAACAGGGTATCTCACCCCTCCACTTT	CASSFEQGISPLHF
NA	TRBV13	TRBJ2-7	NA	TGTGCCAGCAGCTTTGGGGGGTACGAGCAGTACTTC	CASSFGGYEQYF
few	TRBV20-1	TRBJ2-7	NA	TGCAGTGCTAGCCCCCGGGACAACACCTACGAGCAGTACTTC	CSASPRDNTYEQYF
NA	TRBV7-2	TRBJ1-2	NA	TGTGCCAGCAGCTTACCCCCAGGGGTCGGCTACACCTTC	CASSLPPGVGYTF
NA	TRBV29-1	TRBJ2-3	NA	TGCAGCTGCAGACCGCGCACAGATACGCAGTATTTT	CSCRPRTDTQYF
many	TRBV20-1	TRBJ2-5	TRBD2	TGCAGTGCCCGAGACGAAGCGGGAGGGTTGGAGACCCAGTACTTC	CSARDEAGGLETQYF
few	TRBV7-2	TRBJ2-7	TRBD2	TGTGCCAGCAGCACCCGGACGGGAGGGCCGGGCGAGCAGTACTTC	CASSTRTGGPGEQYF
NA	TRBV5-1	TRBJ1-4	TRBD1	TGCGCCAGCAGCTACGACAGGGGAGGTGAAAAACTGTTTTTT	CASSYDRGGEKLFF
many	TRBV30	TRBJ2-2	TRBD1	TGTGCCTGGAACAGGGGCGGCGGGGAGCTGTTTTTT	CAWNRGGGELFF
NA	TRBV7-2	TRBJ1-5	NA	TGTGCCAGCAGCTTTGATTCTCATAGCAATCAGCCCCAGCATTTT	CASSFDSHSNQPQHF
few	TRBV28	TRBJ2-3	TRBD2	TGTGCCAGCAGTACGACTAGCGGGAGGATGTTGGGCACAGATACGCAGTATTTT	CASSTTSGRMLGTDTQYF
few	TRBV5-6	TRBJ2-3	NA	TGTGCCAGCAGCTTACCTTCTCTAGTCAGCGCAGATACGCAGTATTTT	CASSLPSLVSADTQYF
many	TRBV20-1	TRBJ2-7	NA	TGCAGTGCGCAAGCACCTACAGCGGCCCGAAAGGAGCAGTACTTC	CSAQAPTAARKEQYF
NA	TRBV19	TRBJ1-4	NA	TGTGCCAGTAGTATTTGGACAGCAACTAATGAAAAACTGTTTTTT	CASSIWTATNEKLFF
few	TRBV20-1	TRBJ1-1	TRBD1	TGCAGTGCTCTCCGGGACAGGGCTTTGAGGACTGAAGCTTTCTTT	CSALRDRALRTEAFF
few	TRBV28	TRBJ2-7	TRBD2	TGTGCCAGCAGACCGACTAGCGGGAGAGCCTACGAGCAGTACTTC	CASRPTSGRAYEQYF
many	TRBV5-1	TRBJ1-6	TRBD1	TGCGCCAGCAGCGGCCGGGACAGAGATTCACCCCTCCACTTT	CASSGRDRDSPLHF
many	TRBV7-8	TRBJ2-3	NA	TGTGCCAGCAGCTTAGAGCGGTCCCCCGTAGGCACAGATACGCAGTATTTT	CASSLERSPVGTDTQYF
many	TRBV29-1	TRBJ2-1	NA	TGCAGCGGAGGGACCCGGGGAAGCTCCTACAATGAGCAGTTCTTC	CSGGTRGSSYNEQFF